At least ten counts were recorded for the clone carrying this TCR beta chain. A single record per CDR3 protein comes from TCRdb applying MiXCR to the 5' RACE reads. The sample has some 51,000 distinct CDR3 sequences; more than 13% are singletons. This sample is part of a study of early T cells in non-severe SARS-CoV-2 infection. V shed 5 bases, J shed 3 bases, and the junction held 3 bases outside the gene matches. Germline loops: CDR1 SGHAT, CDR2 FQNNGV. The CDR3 runs to 13 residues. The TCR comes from an adult who was a healthcare worker with PCR-confirmed SARS-CoV-2 infection or an uninfected control (not recorded which). The V gene is TRBV11-2, the J gene TRBJ1-1; 7 positions agree with TRBD1. This material consisted of whole blood, taken at baseline. The CDR3 loop is CASSRGTDTEAFF. The CDR3 DNA sequence: TGTGCCAGCAGCCGCGGGACAGACACTGAAGCTTTCTTT.